This T cell receptor (beta chain) is drawn from a study of shared clonotypes between healthy human individuals. Terminally differentiated effector memory CD45RA+ cells were left out of the naive CD8 fraction, which was CD45RO-negative and positively selected for CCR7. Each of the donors was a healthy adult who was HIV-negative and had not had a recent acute infection or vaccination. The germline V gene has CDR1 SGHDN and CDR2 FVKESK. Losses at the gene ends were 4 bases for V and 5 bases for J; bases not matched to a gene: 8. The CDR3 sequence is 17 residues long. Assay: immunoSEQ multiplex PCR; the TCRdb copy retains only in-frame clones and omits some. The sample lists about 700,000 clones; around 92% were seen once.

The sequence was obtained from a man aged 30 to 39 in good health. The specimen was naive CD8+ T cells sorted from blood. This chain connects TRBV14 to TRBJ2-1, with 13 positions matching TRBD2. The CDR3 sequence is CASSPLAGGLLNNEQFF. In DNA, the CDR3 is TGTGCCAGCAGCCCACTAGCGGGAGGGCTCCTTAACAATGAGCAGTTCTTC. Using reference TRBV14 and TRBJ2-1 for the parts outside the CDR3, the full variable domain is EAGVTQFPSHSVIEKGQTVTLRCDPISGHDNLYWYRRVMGKEIKFLLHFVKESKQDESGMPNNRFLAERTGGTYSTLKVQPAELEDSGVYFCASSPLAGGLLNNEQFFGPGTRLTVL.